The rows below give T cell receptor beta chains drawn from one sample of a study of shared clonotypes between healthy human individuals. Here immunoSEQ multiplex PCR was the method, and the copy in TCRdb shows in-frame clones only, minus some. The table records millions of clones, 90% to 95% of them present only once. The sequenced sample consisted of naive CD8+ T cells from PBMCs. The receptors originated from a man between 18 and 35 years old in good health. Some clones in this sample may be carry-over from other donors' samples. Each CDR3 is given with its conserved first and last residue. A D gene is named only where the DNA matches it firmly. Clone size is shown for a subset of rows, as once, few, many or a class of expanded clone.

TRBJ2-3 | . | TRBV13 | once | CASSFVSDTQYF | TGTGCCAGCAGCTTCGTCTCAGATACGCAGTATTTT
TRBJ2-7 | . | TRBV9 | . | CASSVRGSGDEQYF | TGTGCCAGCAGCGTAAGGGGGAGTGGCGACGAGCAGTACTTC
TRBJ2-7 | TRBD1 | TRBV27 | . | CASSPGTGLHEQYF | TGTGCCAGCAGTCCCGGGACAGGGCTCCACGAGCAGTACTTC
TRBJ2-1 | . | TRBV5-1 | . | CASSSLGGFGFNEQFF | TGCGCCAGCAGCTCGTTAGGAGGATTTGGGTTCAATGAGCAGTTCTTC
TRBJ1-2 | . | TRBV28 | once | CASSRQDPYGYTF | TGTGCCAGCAGTCGACAGGACCCCTATGGCTACACCTTC
TRBJ2-7 | . | TRBV6-4 | . | CAKDSYEQYF | TGTGCCAAGGACAGCTACGAGCAGTACTTC
TRBJ2-5 | . | TRBV5-1 | . | CASSHQETQYF | TGCGCCAGCAGCCACCAAGAGACCCAGTACTTC
TRBJ2-7 | . | TRBV18 | . | CASSEIVGVFEQYF | TGTGCCAGCTCAGAGATAGTCGGCGTCTTCGAGCAGTACTTC
TRBJ2-7 | . | TRBV7-9 | . | CASSPGRGLYEQYF | TGTGCCAGCAGCCCCGGACGGGGGCTTTACGAGCAGTACTTC
TRBJ2-3 | . | TRBV5-1 | . | CASSRPYLRDDSDTQYF | TGCGCCAGCAGCCGACCGTACTTGCGGGATGATTCAGATACGCAGTATTTT
TRBJ2-1 | . | TRBV15 | . | CATSREADYNEQFF | TGTGCCACCAGCAGAGAAGCTGACTACAATGAGCAGTTCTTC
TRBJ1-3 | . | TRBV7-9 | . | CASSLGLGGIGNTIYF | TGTGCCAGCAGCTTAGGATTGGGGGGCATCGGAAACACCATATATTTT
TRBJ1-6 | TRBD1 | TRBV28 | . | CAGGQGTNSPLHF | TGTGCCGGCGGACAGGGTACTAATTCACCCCTCCACTTT
TRBJ2-4 | . | TRBV7-8 | . | CASSLWDFELAKNIQYF | TGTGCCAGCAGCTTATGGGACTTTGAGTTGGCCAAAAACATTCAGTACTTC